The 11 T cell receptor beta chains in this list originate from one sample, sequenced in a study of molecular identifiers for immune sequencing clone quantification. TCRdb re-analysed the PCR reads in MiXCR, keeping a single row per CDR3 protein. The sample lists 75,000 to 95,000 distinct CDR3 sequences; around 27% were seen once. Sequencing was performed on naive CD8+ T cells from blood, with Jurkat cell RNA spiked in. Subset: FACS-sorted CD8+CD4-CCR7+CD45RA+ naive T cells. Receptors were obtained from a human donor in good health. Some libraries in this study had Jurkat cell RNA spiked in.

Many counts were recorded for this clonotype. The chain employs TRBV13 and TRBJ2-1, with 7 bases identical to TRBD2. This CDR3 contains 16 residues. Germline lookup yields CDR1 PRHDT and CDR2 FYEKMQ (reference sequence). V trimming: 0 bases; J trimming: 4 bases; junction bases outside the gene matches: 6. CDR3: CASSLGLASGYNEQFF. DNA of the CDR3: TGTGCCAGCAGCTTAGGCCTGGCTAGCGGATACAATGAGCAGTTCTTC.

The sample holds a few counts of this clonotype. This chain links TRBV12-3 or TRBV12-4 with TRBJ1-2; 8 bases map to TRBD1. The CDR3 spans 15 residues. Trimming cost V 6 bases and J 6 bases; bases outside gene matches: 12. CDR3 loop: CASRAAGTGAHGYTF. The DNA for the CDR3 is TGTGCCAGCAGGGCAGCCGGGACAGGTGCCCATGGCTACACCTTC.

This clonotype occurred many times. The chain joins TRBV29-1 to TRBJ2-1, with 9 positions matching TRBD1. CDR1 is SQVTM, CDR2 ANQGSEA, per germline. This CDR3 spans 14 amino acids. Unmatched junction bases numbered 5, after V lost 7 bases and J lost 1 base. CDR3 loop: CSGTGTGSYNEQFF. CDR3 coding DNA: TGCAGCGGCACCGGGACAGGGTCCTACAATGAGCAGTTCTTC.

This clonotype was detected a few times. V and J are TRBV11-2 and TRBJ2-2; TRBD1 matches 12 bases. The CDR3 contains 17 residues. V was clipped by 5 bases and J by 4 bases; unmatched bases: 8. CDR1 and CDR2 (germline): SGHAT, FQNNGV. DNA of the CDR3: TGTGCCAGCAGCCCAGGGACAGGGGGCGTGGGCACCGGGGAGCTGTTTTTT. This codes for CASSPGTGGVGTGELFF.

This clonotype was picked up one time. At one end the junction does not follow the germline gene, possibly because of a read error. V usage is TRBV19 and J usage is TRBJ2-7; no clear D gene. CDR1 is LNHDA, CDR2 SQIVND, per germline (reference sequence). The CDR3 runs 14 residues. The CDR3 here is CASSPDGDSYAQYF. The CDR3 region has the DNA TGTGCCAGTAGTCCAGATGGAGATTCCTACGCGCAGTACTTC. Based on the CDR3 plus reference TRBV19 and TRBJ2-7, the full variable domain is DGGITQSPKYLFRKEGQNVTLSCEQNLNHDAMYWYRQDPGQGLRLIYYSQIVNDFQKGDIAEGYSVSREKKESFPLTVTSAQKNPTAFYLCASSPDGDSYAQYFGPGTRLTVT.

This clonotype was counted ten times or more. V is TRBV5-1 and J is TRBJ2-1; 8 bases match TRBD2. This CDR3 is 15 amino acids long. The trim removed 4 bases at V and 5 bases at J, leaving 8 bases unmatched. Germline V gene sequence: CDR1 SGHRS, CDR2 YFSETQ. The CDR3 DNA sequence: TGCGCCAGCAGCCGAGGCGGGAGGTTAAACAATGAGCAGTTCTTC. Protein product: CASSRGGRLNNEQFF.

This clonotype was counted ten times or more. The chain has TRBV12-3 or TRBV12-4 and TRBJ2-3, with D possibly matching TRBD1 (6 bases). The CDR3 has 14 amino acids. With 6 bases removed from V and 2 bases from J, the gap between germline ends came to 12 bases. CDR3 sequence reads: CASSLDRYTDTQYF. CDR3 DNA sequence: TGTGCCAGCAGCCTGGACAGATACACAGATACGCAGTATTTT.

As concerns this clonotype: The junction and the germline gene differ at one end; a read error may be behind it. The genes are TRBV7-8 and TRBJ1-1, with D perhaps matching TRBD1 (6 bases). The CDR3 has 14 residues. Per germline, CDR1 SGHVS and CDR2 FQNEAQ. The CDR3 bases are TGTGCCAGCAGCGCCACAGGGATGAACACTGTAGCTTTCTTT. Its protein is CASSATGMNTVAFF.

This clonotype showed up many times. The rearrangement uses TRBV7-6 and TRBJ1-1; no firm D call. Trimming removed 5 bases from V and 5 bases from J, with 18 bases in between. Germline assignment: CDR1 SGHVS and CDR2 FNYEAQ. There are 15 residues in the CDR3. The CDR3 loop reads CASSPPGPGGTEAFF. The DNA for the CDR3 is TGTGCCAGCAGCCCCCCTGGGCCCGGTGGTACTGAAGCTTTCTTT.

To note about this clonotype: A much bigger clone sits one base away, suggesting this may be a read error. The chain's CDR3 is CSAEGLAGGWRETQYF. The CDR3 region has the DNA TGCAGTGCTGAGGGACTAGCGGGAGGTTGGCGAGAGACCCAGTACTTC. V usage is TRBV20-1 and J usage is TRBJ2-5, with 15 bases identical to TRBD2. CDR1 and CDR2 from the germline V gene are DFQATT and SNEGSKA (reference sequence). The CDR3 loop spans 16 amino acids. V lost 5 bases, J lost 4 bases, and 8 bases stayed unmatched.

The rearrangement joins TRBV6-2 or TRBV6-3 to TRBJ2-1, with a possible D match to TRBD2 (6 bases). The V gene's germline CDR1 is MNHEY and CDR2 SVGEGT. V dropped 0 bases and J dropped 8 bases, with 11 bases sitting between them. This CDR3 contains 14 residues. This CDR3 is CASSYSSEGDEQFF. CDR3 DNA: TGTGCCAGCAGTTACTCGTCGGAGGGCGATGAGCAGTTCTTC.